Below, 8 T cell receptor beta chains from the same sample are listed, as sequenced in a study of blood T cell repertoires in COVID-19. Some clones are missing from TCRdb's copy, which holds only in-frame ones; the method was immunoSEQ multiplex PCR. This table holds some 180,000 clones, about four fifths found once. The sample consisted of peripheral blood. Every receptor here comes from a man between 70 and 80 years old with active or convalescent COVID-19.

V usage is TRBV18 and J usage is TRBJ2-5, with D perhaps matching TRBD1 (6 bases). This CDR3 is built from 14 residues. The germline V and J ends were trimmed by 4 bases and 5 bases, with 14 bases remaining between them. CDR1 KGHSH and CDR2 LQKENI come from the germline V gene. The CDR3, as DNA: TGTGCCAGCTCACTACAGGGCATTAAGGAGACCCAGTACTTC. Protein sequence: CASSLQGIKETQYF.

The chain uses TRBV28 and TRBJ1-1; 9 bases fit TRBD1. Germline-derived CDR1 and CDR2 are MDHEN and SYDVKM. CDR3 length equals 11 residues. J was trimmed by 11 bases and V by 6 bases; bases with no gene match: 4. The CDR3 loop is CASSRDRVAFF. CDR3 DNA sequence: TGTGCCAGCAGCCGGGACAGGGTGGCTTTCTTT. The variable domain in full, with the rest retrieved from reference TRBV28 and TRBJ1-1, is DVKVTQSSRYLVKRTGEKVFLECVQDMDHENMFWYRQDPGLGLRLIYFSYDVKMKEKGDIPEGYSVSREKKERFSLILESASTNQTSMYLCASSRDRVAFFGQGTRLTVV.

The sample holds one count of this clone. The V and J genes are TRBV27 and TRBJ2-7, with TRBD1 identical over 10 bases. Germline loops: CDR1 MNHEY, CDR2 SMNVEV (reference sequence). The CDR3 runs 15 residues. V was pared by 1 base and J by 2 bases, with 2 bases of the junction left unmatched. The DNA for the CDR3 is TGTGCCAGCAGTTTATGGACAGGGGGGACCTACGAGCAGTACTTC. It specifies CASSLWTGGTYEQYF.

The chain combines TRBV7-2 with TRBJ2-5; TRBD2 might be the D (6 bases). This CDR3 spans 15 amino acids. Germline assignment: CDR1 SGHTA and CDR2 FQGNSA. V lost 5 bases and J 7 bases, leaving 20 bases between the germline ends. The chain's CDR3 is CASSLNPGQGGTQYF. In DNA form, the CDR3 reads TGTGCCAGCAGCCTAAACCCCGGGCAGGGAGGGACCCAGTACTTC.

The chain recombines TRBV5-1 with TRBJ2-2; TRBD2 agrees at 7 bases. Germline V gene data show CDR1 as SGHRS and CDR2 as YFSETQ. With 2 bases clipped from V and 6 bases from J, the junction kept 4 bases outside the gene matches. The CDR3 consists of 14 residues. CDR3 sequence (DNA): TGCGCCAGCAGCTTTATCGGGAGGCCCGGGGAGCTGTTTTTT. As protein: CASSFIGRPGELFF.

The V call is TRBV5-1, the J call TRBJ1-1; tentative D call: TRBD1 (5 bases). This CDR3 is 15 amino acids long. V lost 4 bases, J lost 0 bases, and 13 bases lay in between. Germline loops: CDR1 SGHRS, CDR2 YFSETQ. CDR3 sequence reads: CASSPLDSLNTEAFF. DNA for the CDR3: TGCGCCAGCAGCCCCCTCGACAGTTTGAACACTGAAGCTTTCTTT.

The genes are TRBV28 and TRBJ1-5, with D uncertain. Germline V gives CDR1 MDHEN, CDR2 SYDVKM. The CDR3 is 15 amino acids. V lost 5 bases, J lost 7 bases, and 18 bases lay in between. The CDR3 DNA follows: TGTGCCAGCAGTCTTCCCCTCTCCCGGGGACAGCCCCAGCATTTT. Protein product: CASSLPLSRGQPQHF.

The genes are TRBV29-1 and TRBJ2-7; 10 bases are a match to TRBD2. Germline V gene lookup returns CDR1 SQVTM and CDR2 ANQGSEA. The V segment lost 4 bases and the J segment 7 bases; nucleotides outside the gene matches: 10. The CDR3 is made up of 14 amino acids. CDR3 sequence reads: CSVGTSGPPGEQYF. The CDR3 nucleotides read TGCAGCGTTGGGACTAGCGGTCCCCCAGGGGAGCAGTACTTC.